This TCR beta chain was observed in a study of cytomegalovirus exposure and HLA in healthy donors. The PCR ran on 60 Vbeta and 13 Jbeta primers. Clones were sequenced by immunoSEQ multiplex PCR, and TCRdb holds only the in-frame ones, with some missing. The top ten hold over 3% of the sample, which has tens of thousands of clones, just under 80% seen once. After removal of 4 bases from V and 4 bases from J, the junction contained 6 bases not matched to a gene. CDR1 and CDR2 (germline): SGHRS, YFSETQ. This CDR3 contains 14 residues. Study-level findings and limits: Using a false discovery rate of 0.05, a later analysis showed that 16,951 TCR beta sequences were associated with HLA alleles. HLA-A and HLA-B allele assignments for most subjects were reportedly predicted accurately using TCR beta sequences. V- and J-gene trimming of TCR beta was linked (in a later analysis) to a missense DCLRE1C variant. In a later analysis, across HLA loci, associated TCR counts were highest for DRB1, lowest for HLA-C.

Note on this clone: Its cognate antigen is unknown.

Material for sequencing was PBMCs. The J gene is TRBJ1-2, the V gene TRBV5-1; 8 nucleotides match TRBD1. The TCR comes from a woman between 40 and 50 years old in good health and CMV-seronegative. The CDR3: CASSDRQGPYGYTF. CDR3 in DNA: TGCGCCAGCAGCGACAGACAGGGGCCCTATGGCTACACCTTC.